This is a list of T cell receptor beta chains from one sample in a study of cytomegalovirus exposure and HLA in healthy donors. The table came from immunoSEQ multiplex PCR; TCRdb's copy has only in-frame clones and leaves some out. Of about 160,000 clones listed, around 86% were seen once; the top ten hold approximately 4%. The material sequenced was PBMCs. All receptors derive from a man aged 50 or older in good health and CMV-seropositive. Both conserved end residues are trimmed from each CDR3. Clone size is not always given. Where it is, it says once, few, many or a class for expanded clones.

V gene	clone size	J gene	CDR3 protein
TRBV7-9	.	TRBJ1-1	ASSSGGGTEAF
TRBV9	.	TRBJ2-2	ASSVQLLNTGELF
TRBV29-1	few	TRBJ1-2	SVDADREDNYGYT
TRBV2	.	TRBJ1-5	ASNKDRGVSQPQH
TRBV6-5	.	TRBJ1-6	ASVNLPGSPLH
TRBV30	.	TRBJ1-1	AWSPGRMNTEAF
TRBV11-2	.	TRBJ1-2	ASSPFRDRGVDGYT
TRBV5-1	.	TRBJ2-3	ASNRAGELTDTQY
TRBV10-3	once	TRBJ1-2	AISEWTGYDYGYT
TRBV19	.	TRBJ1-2	ASSIPSTGAGGYT
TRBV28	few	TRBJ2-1	ASSLYRSSYNEQF
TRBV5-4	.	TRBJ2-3	ASSFAGGDTQY
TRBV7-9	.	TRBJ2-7	ASSFSTSGGTNSYEQY
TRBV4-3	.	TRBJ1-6	ASSRGGVNSPLH
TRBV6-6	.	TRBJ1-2	ASSQRQVLDYGYT
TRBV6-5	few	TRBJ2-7	ASSYGGRQFHHEQY
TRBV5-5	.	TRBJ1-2	ASSRGVLNYGYT
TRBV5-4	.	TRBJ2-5	ASSSGSSTGQETQY
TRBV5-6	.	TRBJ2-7	ASSVQATGKRYEQY
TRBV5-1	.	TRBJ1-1	ASSLATNTEAF
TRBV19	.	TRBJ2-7	ASRATRTGGSYEQY
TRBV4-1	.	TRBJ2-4	ASSLLTGVAKNIQY
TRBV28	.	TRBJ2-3	ATDKGTSGSTDTQY
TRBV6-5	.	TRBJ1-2	ASSWDRGPAYGYT
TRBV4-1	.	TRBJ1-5	ASSLNRDNQPQH
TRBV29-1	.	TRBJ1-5	SVRGGDPYQPQH
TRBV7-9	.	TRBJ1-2	ASSGYRGSNYGYT
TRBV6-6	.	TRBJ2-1	ASRQGGDSYNEQF
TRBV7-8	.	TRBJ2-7	ASSARLGHEQY
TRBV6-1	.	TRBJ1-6	ASSEAGFYNSPLH
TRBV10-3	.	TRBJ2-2	AISGTQNTGELF
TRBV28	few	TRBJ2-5	ANLTGGRETQY
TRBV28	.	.	ASSLVAGGSYEQY
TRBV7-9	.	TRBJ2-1	ASSPRLASGNEQF
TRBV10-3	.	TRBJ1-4	ATRTGGGKLF
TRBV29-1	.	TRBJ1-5	SGQKGQGQPQH
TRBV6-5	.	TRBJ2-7	ASRQGLPYYEQY
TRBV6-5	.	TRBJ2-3	ASSYAGVTDTQY
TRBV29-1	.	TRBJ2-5	SVEEGAETQY
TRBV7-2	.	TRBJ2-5	ASSLGPGRETQY
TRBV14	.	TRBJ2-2	ASSQATSDGELF
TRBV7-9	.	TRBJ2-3	ASSLRDRVTDTQY